This TCR beta chain was obtained from a study of regulatory T cells in long-lasting Graves disease. As for the study in general: Patients newly diagnosed with Graves' had been on antithyroid drugs for under 3 months. Study-level results: TRBV28, TRBJ1-2 and TRBJ2-5 emerged as the favored segments in persistent disease.

From germline, CDR1 is SQVTM and CDR2 ANQGSEA. The CDR3 is 11 residues long. V was pared by 2 bases and J by 4 bases, with 6 bases between. This clonotype was seen many times. Antigen: not known. The time point: newly diagnosed GD, antithyroid drugs for less than 3 months. Generation of the TCR library employed RNA extracted from PBMCs. Doctors identified Graves' disease using the American Thyroid Association guidelines. iRepertoire HTBI primers and Arm-PCR of CDR3 regions built TCR beta libraries. In TCRdb, the multiplex PCR reads were re-called with MiXCR into one record per CDR3 protein. The table includes around 420,000 distinct CDR3 sequences, about 16% detected once.

The material was peripheral blood mononuclear cells (PBMCs), obtained at new diagnosis, from a patient treated with antithyroid drugs. The receptor comes from a female donor with Graves disease. V usage is TRBV29-1 and J usage is TRBJ2-7, with unresolved D. The CDR3 nucleotides read TGCAGCGTTGAAAAGGCGTACGAGCAGTACTTC. It specifies CSVEKAYEQYF.